The following is a TCR beta chain sequence with its context. Its specific antigen is unknown. Within one base of it there is no much larger clone, and no base qualities were kept. The data belong to a study of cytomegalovirus exposure and HLA in healthy donors (TCRdb year 2017). As for the study more broadly: According to a later analysis, the approximately 130 validation repertoires were produced on the same platform as the roughly 720 repertoires of the first cohort. The study aimed to test whether signatures of past pathogen exposure could be identified by cataloging public T cell receptors. Besides the first cohort of approximately 710 subjects, a separate validation cohort made up of about 120 different subjects was used. To predict cytomegalovirus infection status, the study brought together high-throughput TCR immunosequencing, statistical association of individual TCRs with disease status, and machine learning. What the research found in general, with its limitations: Most TCR sequences were seen in very few donors, while some public TCRs were found in many individuals. The authors suggested that the approach could potentially be generalized to other disease states and immunological phenotypes. The validation cohort had no HLA typing available for a later analysis, so co-occurrence within that cohort was assessed over all 120 or so repertoires. A few of the identified cytomegalovirus-associated TCR beta chains were confirmed in vitro to be specific for cytomegalovirus antigens. In both the original and validation cohorts, the classifier was reported to diagnose cytomegalovirus status with high specificity and sensitivity. A total of fewer than 200 TCR beta chains were listed by the study as associated with cytomegalovirus. In a later analysis, TCRs clustered in the first cohort were found to also tend to co-occur in the 110 or so validation repertoires, with 90% to 95% of cluster scores above 0.

The CDR1 and CDR2 encoded by the germline V gene (reference sequence) are SGHKS and YYEKEE. Between the V and J ends, shortened by 2 bases and 7 bases respectively, the junction contains 12 bases. Inclusive of the bounding cysteine and phenylalanine, the CDR3 is 14 residues long. CDR3 DNA is the only sequence kept; it has 42 bases, read in frame from the first base. The donors belonged to the validation cohort of over a hundred subjects, which was separate from the approximately 700-subject first cohort. Libraries came from the immunoSEQ multiplex PCR assay. For the original study's pipeline: A statistical classification framework was built to diagnose cytomegalovirus status from the catalog of TCR beta chain sequences. TCRdb retrieved this table from immuneACCESS and kept in-frame rearrangements only. Not all clones are present; in checked studies, unresolved V genes account for under half, and no reason is known for the remainder. The DNA was the basis for D and trimming; V, J and clone size are from that table. In all, the sample holds over 85,000 clones, and around 87% of those were seen once. Under 1.5% of the sample goes to the ten largest clones.

This receptor was taken from a woman in her twenties or thirties in good health and CMV-seropositive. The V gene is TRBV5-5 and the J gene is TRBJ1-4; the D gene is unclear. The sequencing sample was made of PBMCs. The DNA is as follows: TGTGCCAGCAGCTTTCGGGGTTTGGGTGAAAAACTGTTTTTT. It codes for CASSFRGLGEKLFF.